One and the same sample provided the 5 T cell receptor beta chains below, sequenced in a study of T cells in Graves' hyperthyroidism and ophthalmopathy. The TCR beta CDR3 regions underwent amplification using RNA transcripts as the source. Initially, a first-round RT-PCR of the TCR CDR3 employed the HTBI primer set. TCRdb reanalysed the multiplex PCR reads using MiXCR and keeps one entry per CDR3 protein. The sample includes about 560,000 distinct CDR3 sequences, roughly a sixth seen only once; the top ten take 15% to 20%. Sample: blood. Receptor source: a woman aged 18-30 years with Graves' hyperthyroidism.

This clonotype came up many times. V is TRBV28 and J is TRBJ2-1; D is unresolved. In germline, CDR1 is MDHEN, CDR2 SYDVKM. Trimming took 3 bases from V and 6 from J, leaving 12 bases between them. The CDR3 extends over 14 amino acids. CDR3 protein: CASSFRRESNEQFF. The DNA for the CDR3 is TGTGCCAGCAGTTTTCGAAGGGAATCCAATGAGCAGTTCTTC.

Ten or more counts support this clonotype. The chain has TRBV12-3 or TRBV12-4 and TRBJ1-2; D is unclear. The V end lost 4 bases, the J end lost 4 bases, and 10 bases lay between the germline ends. The CDR3 extends over 13 amino acids. The CDR3 nucleotides are TGTGCCAGCAGTTACGGACTTACCTATGGCTACACCTTC. Its translation: CASSYGLTYGYTF.

This clonotype was detected ten times or more. The V gene is TRBV12-3 or TRBV12-4, the J gene TRBJ2-3, with D maybe TRBD2 (6 bases). Trimming removed 0 bases from V and 3 bases from J, with 25 bases in between. There are 20 residues in the CDR3. DNA of the CDR3: TGTGCCAGCAGTTTAGCGCTAAAAGATTACGGGGGACGCCCAACAGATACGCAGTATTTT. It encodes CASSLALKDYGGRPTDTQYF.

V is TRBV5-1 and J is TRBJ2-3; TRBD1 or TRBD2 may be the D gene (6 bases each). Trimming took off 6 bases at V and 5 bases at J, with 16 bases between the two ends. Germline V CDR1 and CDR2: SGHRS, YFSETQ. The CDR3 consists of 14 residues. CDR3 sequence: CASTTGASEDTQYF. CDR3 bases: TGCGCCAGCACTACGGGGGCTTCTGAAGATACGCAGTATTTT.

On this clonotype itself: This could be a read error, since a much larger clone is one nucleotide away. The V gene is TRBV13, the J gene TRBJ2-7; D not resolved. The length of the CDR3 is 15 residues. Germline loops: CDR1 PRHDT, CDR2 FYEKMQ (reference sequence). The V and J ends lost 5 bases and 0 bases respectively, with 14 bases between them. CDR3 sequence reads: CASSHHSTCSYEQYF. Written as DNA, the CDR3 is TGTGCCAGCAGCCACCACAGTACGTGCTCCTACGAGCAGTACTTC.